These T cell receptor beta chains were read from a single sample in a study of T cell clones after liver transplantation. The method was immunoSEQ multiplex PCR; TCRdb's version includes in-frame clones alone and lacks a portion of them. The table has over 50,000 clones, about 81% seen once. Sequencing used CD4+ T cells from blood, obtained before liver transplant. These receptors were collected from a human donor who received a liver transplant. Both conserved end residues are part of each CDR3. Each record gives: D gene, V gene, CDR3 protein. D genes are given only for firm matches.

d_gene: TRBD1
v_gene: TRBV5-1
CDR3aa: CASSSPGQGGETQYF

d_gene: TRBD1
v_gene: TRBV4-2
CDR3aa: CASSQDIPGQTQETQYF

d_gene: .
v_gene: TRBV9
CDR3aa: CASSVGRGWVDTQYF

d_gene: .
v_gene: TRBV28
CDR3aa: CASSETAGDTEAFF

d_gene: .
v_gene: TRBV11-3
CDR3aa: CASSRLGAGELFF

d_gene: TRBD2
v_gene: TRBV5-4
CDR3aa: CASSQDPAGLAGLSEQYF

d_gene: TRBD2
v_gene: TRBV5-8
CDR3aa: CASSTGLAEYNEQFF

d_gene: TRBD1
v_gene: TRBV28
CDR3aa: CASSGFRDRFYEQYF

d_gene: .
v_gene: TRBV6-4
CDR3aa: CASSDSGAANYGYTF

d_gene: .
v_gene: TRBV5-1
CDR3aa: CASPLCGYTF

d_gene: .
v_gene: TRBV10-3
CDR3aa: CAISMGTGAGNHNEQFF

d_gene: .
v_gene: TRBV23-1
CDR3aa: CASPLTWRSEQYF

d_gene: TRBD1
v_gene: TRBV11-3
CDR3aa: CASSSPGQGNGEQFF

d_gene: .
v_gene: TRBV2
CDR3aa: CASKGGEQPQHF

d_gene: .
v_gene: TRBV29-1
CDR3aa: CSVRDTLYEQYF

d_gene: .
v_gene: TRBV5-6
CDR3aa: CASNWGSNYGYTF

d_gene: TRBD2
v_gene: TRBV18
CDR3aa: CASSPRATSVTGELFF

d_gene: .
v_gene: TRBV19
CDR3aa: CASLGDNTDTQYF

d_gene: .
v_gene: TRBV7-9
CDR3aa: CASSPTVYEQYF

d_gene: .
v_gene: TRBV4-1
CDR3aa: CASSQGAGSNEKLFF

d_gene: TRBD2
v_gene: TRBV6-5
CDR3aa: CASRLAGGSYNEQFF

d_gene: .
v_gene: TRBV7-3
CDR3aa: CASSPAGEGTQYF

d_gene: TRBD2
v_gene: TRBV18
CDR3aa: CASSARTSGGYNEQFF

d_gene: .
v_gene: TRBV5-1
CDR3aa: CASSPRGRGEQFF

d_gene: TRBD1
v_gene: TRBV7-6
CDR3aa: CASSLGDSYYTF

d_gene: TRBD1
v_gene: TRBV19
CDR3aa: CASSMRTGEGVGELFF

d_gene: .
v_gene: TRBV5-4
CDR3aa: CASSKDYGNTDTQYF

d_gene: TRBD1
v_gene: TRBV7-2
CDR3aa: CASSLKGQGLLEQYF

d_gene: TRBD1
v_gene: TRBV9
CDR3aa: CASSATGVFGETQYF

d_gene: .
v_gene: TRBV9
CDR3aa: CASSVEGSEAFF